This TCR beta chain was recovered during a study of regulatory T cells in long-lasting Graves disease. General study points: Persistent disease preferred TRBV28, TRBJ1-2 and TRBJ2-5.

Time point of the sample: newly diagnosed GD, antithyroid drugs for less than 3 months. Construction of the TCR library relied on RNA isolated from PBMCs. As regards this clonotype: Its specificity is unknown. One end of the junction is discordant with germline, which a read error may explain.

The CDR3 extends over 12 amino acids. According to the study, TCR beta libraries were built with iRepertoire HTBI primers and CDR3-region Arm-PCR. TCRdb re-called the multiplex PCR reads through MiXCR, storing one row per CDR3 protein. Of 540,000 or so distinct CDR3 sequences listed, approximately 12% are singletons. The data were also submitted as part of a second study, on T cells in Graves' hyperthyroidism and ophthalmopathy.

The input for sequencing was peripheral blood mononuclear cells (PBMCs), taken at new diagnosis, from a patient treated with antithyroid drugs. The gene calls are TRBV12-3 or TRBV12-4 and TRBJ2-1, with a tentative D call TRBD2 (6 bases). This receptor was obtained from a man under 40 with Graves disease. CDR3 nucleotide sequence: TGTGCCAGCAGTCCCCGGGGGACCCTACAGATCTTC. The encoded protein is CASSPRGTLQIF.